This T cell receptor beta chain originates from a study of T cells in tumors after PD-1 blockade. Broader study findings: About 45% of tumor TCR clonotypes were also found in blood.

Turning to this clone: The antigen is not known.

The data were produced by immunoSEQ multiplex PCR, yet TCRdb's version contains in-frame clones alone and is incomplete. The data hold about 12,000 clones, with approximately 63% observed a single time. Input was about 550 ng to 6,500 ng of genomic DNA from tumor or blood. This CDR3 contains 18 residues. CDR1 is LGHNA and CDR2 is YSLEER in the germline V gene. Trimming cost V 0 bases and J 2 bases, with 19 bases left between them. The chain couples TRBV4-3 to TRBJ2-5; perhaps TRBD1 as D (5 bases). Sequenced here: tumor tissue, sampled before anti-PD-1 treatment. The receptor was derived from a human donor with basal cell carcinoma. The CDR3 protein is CASSQDVLSSSGQETQYF. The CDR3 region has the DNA TGCGCCAGCAGCCAAGATGTCCTCTCGTCCTCAGGGCAAGAGACCCAGTACTTC.